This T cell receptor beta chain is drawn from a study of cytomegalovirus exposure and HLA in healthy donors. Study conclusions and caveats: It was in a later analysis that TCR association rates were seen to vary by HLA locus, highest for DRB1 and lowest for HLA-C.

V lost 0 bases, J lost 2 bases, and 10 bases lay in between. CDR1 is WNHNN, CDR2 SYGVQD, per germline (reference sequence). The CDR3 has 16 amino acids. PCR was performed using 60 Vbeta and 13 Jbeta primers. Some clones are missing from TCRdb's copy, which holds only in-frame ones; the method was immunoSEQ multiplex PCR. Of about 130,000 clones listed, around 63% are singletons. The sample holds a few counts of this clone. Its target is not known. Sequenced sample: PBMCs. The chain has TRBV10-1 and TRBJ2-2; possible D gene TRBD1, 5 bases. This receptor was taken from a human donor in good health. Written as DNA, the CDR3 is TGCGCCAGCAGTGAGTCGAAGGGGCCAAACACCGGGGAGCTGTTTTTT. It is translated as CASSESKGPNTGELFF.